This entry lists 17 T cell receptor beta chains sequenced from one sample in a study of identical twins. TCRdb reprocessed the 5' RACE reads with MiXCR, giving one entry per CDR3 protein. This table has around 530,000 distinct CDR3 sequences, 13% to 15% appearing once. A further study also used this sample, focusing on yellow fever vaccine responses in identical twins.

Input material: CD4+ T cells sorted from blood. These receptors were obtained from a woman aged 18-29 years in good health.

The chain uses TRBV20-1 and TRBJ2-6; no definite D call. The CDR3 sequence is 13 residues long. Trimming took 6 bases from V and 0 from J, leaving 6 bases between them. Germline CDR1 reads DFQATT; CDR2 reads SNEGSKA (reference sequence). The CDR3 DNA is TGCAGTGCCTCGGGCTCTGGGGCCAACGTCCTGACTTTC. This encodes CSASGSGANVLTF.

CDR3 amino acids: CASSPRTGSSYEQYV. The CDR3 bases are TGTGCCAGCTCACCACGGACAGGGAGCTCCTACGAGCAGTACGTC. The chain is built from TRBV18 and TRBJ2-7; TRBD1 aligns across 8 bases. The CDR3 is made up of 15 amino acids. The germline gives CDR1 KGHSH, CDR2 LQKENI. Trimming at V came to 1 base and at J to 0 bases, leaving 2 bases not matched to a gene.

The chain carries TRBV5-1 and TRBJ2-5; tentatively, D is TRBD2 (5 bases). The CDR3 covers 14 residues. Trimming took off 5 bases at V and 1 base at J, with 12 bases between the two ends. Germline CDR1 SGHRS, CDR2 YFSETQ. The CDR3 DNA is TGCGCCAGCAGTTCGGGGTTCTTCCAAGAGACCCAGTACTTC. As protein: CASSSGFFQETQYF. The full variable domain, with the rest looked up from reference TRBV5-1 and TRBJ2-5, is KAGVTQTPRYLIKTRGQQVTLSCSPISGHRSVSWYQQTPGQGLQFLFEYFSETQRNKGNFPGRFSGRQFSNSRSEMNVSTLELGDSALYLCASSSGFFQETQYFGPGTRLLVL.

This clonotype was picked up a small number of times. The chain joins TRBV10-3 to TRBJ2-2; D might be TRBD1 (5 bases). Trimming took off 4 bases at V and 4 bases at J, with 16 bases between the two ends. The germline V gene encodes CDR1 ENHRY and CDR2 SYGVKD. The CDR3 consists of 16 residues. As DNA, the CDR3 is TGTGCCATCAGTGGTCAGGACATCTTCATCACCGGGGAGCTGTTTTTT. Translating it yields CAISGQDIFITGELFF.

This clonotype was found many times. The chain recombines TRBV6-5 with TRBJ2-7; TRBD1 might be the D (6 bases). Per the germline V gene, CDR1 is MNHEY and CDR2 is SVGAGI. The CDR3 totals 15 residues. Trimming took 2 bases from V and 0 from J, leaving 11 bases between them. DNA for the CDR3: TGTGCCAGCAGTTACGAGACAGGCGTCTCCTACGAGCAGTACGTC. Residues: CASSYETGVSYEQYV.

The chain couples TRBV28 to TRBJ2-7; D not resolved. This CDR3 spans 14 amino acids. Trimming cost V 1 base and J 4 bases, with 11 bases left between them. Germline assignment: CDR1 MDHEN and CDR2 SYDVKM. The CDR3 DNA reads TGTGCCAGCAGTTTATATGGTAGCATATACGAGCAGTACTTC. Translated: CASSLYGSIYEQYF.

V and J are TRBV11-1 and TRBJ2-2; 11 bases agree with TRBD1. The CDR3 is 17 residues long. V trimming: 5 bases; J trimming: 6 bases; junction bases outside the gene matches: 11. Per germline, CDR1 SGHAT and CDR2 FQDESV (reference sequence). The CDR3, as DNA: TGTGCCAGCAGCCGAGGGGCCGGGACAGGGGGACCCGGGGAGCTGTTTTTT. Translated: CASSRGAGTGGPGELFF.

This clonotype appeared a single time. CDR3 region: CASSGRPQETQYF. CDR3 sequence (DNA): TGTGCCAGCAGTGGACGACCCCAAGAGACCCAGTACTTC. This rearrangement joins TRBV2 to TRBJ2-5; no definite D call. The CDR3 runs to 13 residues. Trimming cost V 4 bases and J 1 base, with 7 bases left between them. Germline loops: CDR1 SNHLY, CDR2 FYNNEI. The variable domain in full, completed from reference TRBV2 and TRBJ2-5, reads EPEVTQTPSHQVTQMGQEVILRCVPISNHLYFYWYRQILGQKVEFLVSFYNNEISEKSEIFDDQFSVERPDGSNFTLKIRSTKLEDSAMYFCASSGRPQETQYFGPGTRLLVL.

This clonotype was counted between two and nine times. The chain links TRBV10-3 to TRBJ2-3; D unclear. The CDR3 covers 14 residues. V was pared by 11 bases and J by 0 bases, with 15 bases between. Looked up from germline, CDR1 is ENHRY and CDR2 is SYGVKD. The CDR3 here is CALKPAASTDTQYF. CDR3 DNA: TGTGCCCTCAAGCCGGCGGCTAGCACAGATACGCAGTATTTT.

This clonotype was seen only a few times. The chain recombines TRBV20-1 with TRBJ2-1; 8 nucleotides align to TRBD2. CDR1 is DFQATT, CDR2 SNEGSKA, per germline (reference sequence). Trimming cost V 4 bases and J 6 bases; bases outside gene matches: 8. This CDR3 spans 14 amino acids. DNA of the CDR3: TGCAGTGCTAAGATCGGGGGGGCAGTCAATGAGCAGTTCTTC. Residues: CSAKIGGAVNEQFF.

J is TRBJ2-7 and V is TRBV5-1, with D possibly being TRBD2 (5 bases). Trimming stripped 2 bases from V and 5 bases from J, with 11 bases between. The CDR3 sequence is 13 residues long. Germline V CDR1 and CDR2: SGHRS, YFSETQ. The chain's CDR3 is CASSFASSDEQYF. The CDR3 region has the DNA TGCGCCAGCAGCTTCGCTAGCTCGGACGAGCAGTACTTC. The full variable domain, in which reference TRBV5-1 and TRBJ2-7 provide the parts outside the CDR3, is KAGVTQTPRYLIKTRGQQVTLSCSPISGHRSVSWYQQTPGQGLQFLFEYFSETQRNKGNFPGRFSGRQFSNSRSEMNVSTLELGDSALYLCASSFASSDEQYFGPGTRLTVT.

This clonotype was seen more than once but under ten times. The chain links TRBV7-2 to TRBJ2-2; 7 bases map to TRBD2. The junction had 3 bases not matched to a gene; V was cut back by 8 bases and J by 0 bases. This CDR3 region has 14 residues. Germline V gene data show CDR1 as SGHTA and CDR2 as FQGNSA. The CDR3 spells CASLRGANTGELFF. DNA for the CDR3: TGTGCCAGCCTTCGGGGGGCGAACACCGGGGAGCTGTTTTTT.

This clonotype was observed a few times. This chain connects TRBV27 to TRBJ1-5, with 8 bases lining up with TRBD1. V dropped 5 bases and J dropped 2; count of bases not matched to a gene: 8. The CDR3 runs to 16 residues. Germline lookup yields CDR1 MNHEY and CDR2 SMNVEV (reference sequence). In nucleotides, the CDR3 is TGTGCCAGCAGTCGACAGGGGACAAGTGGCAATCAGCCCCAGCATTTT. Its protein product is CASSRQGTSGNQPQHF.

The chain links TRBV7-3 to TRBJ2-2; no clear D gene. V was clipped by 3 bases and J by 4 bases, with 9 bases between them. This CDR3 has 14 amino acids. Germline values: CDR1 SGHTA, CDR2 FQGTGA. This chain's CDR3 is CASSFNTVTGELFF. The DNA for the CDR3 is TGTGCCAGCAGCTTTAACACGGTCACCGGGGAGCTGTTTTTT. The full variable domain, its missing parts supplied by reference TRBV7-3 and TRBJ2-2, is GAGVSQTPSNKVTEKGKYVELRCDPISGHTALYWYRQSLGQGPEFLIYFQGTGAADDSGLPNDRFFAVRPEGSVSTLKIQRTERGDSAVYLCASSFNTVTGELFFGEGSRLTVL.

In its sample, this clonotype was seen once. The chain couples TRBV10-3 to TRBJ2-1, with 9 bases aligning to TRBD2. The V gene end was trimmed by 10 bases and the J gene end by 1 base; junction bases not matched to a gene: 11. The CDR3 extends over 16 amino acids. CDR1 ENHRY and CDR2 SYGVKD come from the germline V gene. Here the CDR3 DNA reads TGTGCCAGCGGTGACGTTAGCGGGGGTTCCTACAATGAGCAGTTCTTC. Translated: CASGDVSGGSYNEQFF.

This clonotype was counted ten times or more. The chain carries TRBV4-2 and TRBJ2-3, with D unresolved. Trimming pared 0 bases from V and 4 bases from J, leaving 8 bases between. Germline V gene lookup returns CDR1 LGHNA and CDR2 YNFKEQ. The length of the CDR3 is 14 residues. CDR3 DNA: TGTGCCAGCAGCCAAGATTACATCCCAGATACGCAGTATTTT. It translates to CASSQDYIPDTQYF.

In this sample, this clonotype turned up a few times. V gene TRBV20-1 combines with J gene TRBJ2-1; 7 positions agree with TRBD2. The CDR3 loop spans 14 amino acids. CDR1 is DFQATT and CDR2 is SNEGSKA in the germline V gene (reference sequence). The trim removed 3 bases at V and 5 bases at J, leaving 7 bases unmatched. CDR3 region: CSASLSAGNNEQFF. The CDR3 DNA sequence: TGCAGTGCTAGCCTTTCAGCGGGAAACAATGAGCAGTTCTTC.